Listed here are 27 T cell receptor beta chains from one sample, sequenced in a study of blood T cell repertoires in COVID-19. Here immunoSEQ multiplex PCR was the method, and the copy in TCRdb shows in-frame clones only, minus some. In the table there are under 200,000 clones, 80% to 95% of which are singletons. Sequenced: peripheral blood. The receptors originated from a man in his fifties with acute or convalescent COVID-19.

The V and J genes are TRBV6-5 and TRBJ1-1; TRBD1 might be the D (5 bases). V was pared by 10 bases and J by 6 bases, with 12 bases between. The germline CDR1 and CDR2 sequences are MNHEY and SVGAGI. The CDR3 has 11 residues. In DNA, the CDR3 is TGTGCCATTTCAGGGTCGGCTGAAGCTTTCTTT. This sequence encodes CAISGSAEAFF.

V usage is TRBV6-2 or TRBV6-3 and J usage is TRBJ2-5; 12 bases fit TRBD2. The CDR3 is 16 residues long. In germline, CDR1 is MNHEY, CDR2 SVGEGT. V shed 2 bases, J shed 5 bases, and the junction held 6 bases outside the gene matches. The CDR3: CASSYLPGLAGETQYF. The CDR3 region has the DNA TGTGCCAGCAGTTACCTACCGGGACTAGCGGGTGAGACCCAGTACTTC.

The V and J genes are TRBV7-8 and TRBJ2-7; D may be TRBD2 (5 bases). Germline CDR1 and CDR2: SGHVS and FQNEAQ. The V end was cut by 6 bases, the J end by 6 bases, with 18 bases between. The CDR3 sequence is 14 residues long. The CDR3 region has the DNA TGTGCCAGCAGAATTAGTGGAACTAGATCCGAGCAGTACTTC. This encodes CASRISGTRSEQYF.

This clone is a singleton in its sample. This chain connects TRBV6-2 or TRBV6-3 to TRBJ1-1; perhaps TRBD1 as D (6 bases). Per the germline V gene, CDR1 is MNHEY and CDR2 is SVGEGT. Trimming left V 4 bases short and J 3 bases short, with 21 bases between. The CDR3 loop spans 17 amino acids. The CDR3 DNA follows: TGTGCCAGCAGTTTCCCCTGGGGGGGCGTTAGCGACACTGAAGCTTTCTTT. It specifies CASSFPWGGVSDTEAFF.

The rearrangement uses TRBV6-4 and TRBJ2-2, with D possibly being TRBD2 (6 bases). Trimming stripped 6 bases from V and 8 bases from J, with 10 bases between. In germline, CDR1 is MRHNA, CDR2 SNTAGT. The CDR3 is 12 residues long. This CDR3 reads CASSPGSGELFF. For the CDR3, the DNA is TGTGCCAGCAGCCCCGGGAGTGGGGAGCTGTTTTTT.

This chain joins TRBV7-8 and TRBJ1-3; tentative D call: TRBD1 (5 bases). This CDR3 is built from 15 residues. V was trimmed by 5 bases and J by 4 bases, leaving 15 bases between them. From germline, CDR1 is SGHVS and CDR2 FQNEAQ. CDR3 nucleotide sequence: TGTGCCAGCAGCCGAGACTCGGGGGGAGGAAACACCATATATTTT. Protein: CASSRDSGGGNTIYF.

The V call is TRBV11-2, the J call TRBJ2-3; D gene ambiguous. Trimming stripped 4 bases from V and 2 bases from J, with 16 bases between. The germline V gene has CDR1 SGHAT and CDR2 FQNNGV. There are 16 residues in the CDR3. CDR3 coding DNA: TGTGCCAGCAGCTCTAACGCCCCGAACTCCACAGATACGCAGTATTTT. Residues: CASSSNAPNSTDTQYF.

The chain couples TRBV3-1 (or the pseudogene TRBV3-2) to TRBJ2-5; 8 bases match TRBD2. The V gene end was trimmed by 2 bases and the J gene end by 4 bases; junction bases not matched to a gene: 3. The length of the CDR3 is 14 residues. Germline-derived CDR1 and CDR2 are LGHDT and YNNKEL (reference sequence). The CDR3 DNA sequence: TGTGCCAGCAGCCAACCCGGGACTAGAGAGACCCAGTACTTC. It translates to CASSQPGTRETQYF.

This clone was recorded only once. The rearrangement uses TRBV24-1 and TRBJ2-3; 10 bases map to TRBD1. J lost 1 base, V lost 5 bases, and 8 bases had no gene match. The CDR3 runs 17 residues. Per the germline V gene, CDR1 is KGHDR and CDR2 is SFDVKD. CDR3 amino acids: CATSGLLGTGGTDTQYF. CDR3 coding DNA: TGTGCCACCAGTGGACTCCTAGGGACAGGGGGCACAGATACGCAGTATTTT.

This clone was counted only a few times. The gene calls are TRBV19 and TRBJ2-1; the match to TRBD2 covers 8 bases. The CDR3 length is 15 residues. J was trimmed by 1 base and V by 6 bases; bases with no gene match: 5. Germline CDR1 LNHDA, CDR2 SQIVND (reference sequence). CDR3 sequence reads: CASRASGGSYNEQFF. As DNA, the CDR3 is TGTGCCAGTAGAGCGTCGGGGGGGTCCTACAATGAGCAGTTCTTC.

V is TRBV6-6 and J is TRBJ2-7; TRBD1 agrees at 7 bases. J lost 4 bases, V lost 5 bases, and 8 bases had no gene match. CDR1 is MNHNY, CDR2 SVGAGI, per germline (reference sequence). CDR3 length: 14 residues. In nucleotides, the CDR3 is TGTGCCAGCAGTCTCACAGGGGAATCGTACGAGCAGTACGTC. Translation gives CASSLTGESYEQYV.

The chain joins TRBV2 to TRBJ2-7; 13 positions agree with TRBD2. Per the germline V gene, CDR1 is SNHLY and CDR2 is FYNNEI. This CDR3 comprises 15 residues. The V segment lost 7 bases and the J segment 4 bases; nucleotides outside the gene matches: 7. CDR3 amino acids: CASTKGLAGNYEQYF. In DNA, the CDR3 is TGTGCCAGCACTAAGGGACTAGCGGGAAATTACGAGCAGTACTTC.

The chain recombines TRBV6-5 with TRBJ2-2, with 7 bases that match TRBD2. With 6 bases clipped from V and 0 bases from J, the junction kept 4 bases outside the gene matches. CDR1 is MNHEY, CDR2 SVGAGI, per germline. This CDR3 has 15 amino acids. CDR3 loop: CASRAGNANTGELFF. CDR3 sequence (DNA): TGTGCCAGCAGAGCGGGGAACGCGAACACCGGGGAGCTGTTTTTT.

V is TRBV5-4 and J is TRBJ2-2; D is perhaps TRBD1 (6 bases). Germline CDR1 reads SGHNT; CDR2 reads YYREEE (reference sequence). The CDR3 loop spans 16 amino acids. V was cut by 4 bases and J by 0 bases, with 13 bases left in between. The CDR3 protein is CASSGDKGANTGELFF. As DNA, the CDR3 is TGTGCCAGCAGCGGAGACAAGGGGGCGAACACCGGGGAGCTGTTTTTT.

This sequence joins TRBV14 and TRBJ2-3; perhaps TRBD2 as D (5 bases). The CDR3 sequence is 17 residues long. The V gene's germline CDR1 is SGHDN and CDR2 FVKESK. Trimming shortened V by 4 bases and J by 0 bases, and 17 bases separated the two germline ends. The CDR3 bases are TGTGCCAGCAGCCCTCTCTTCGACGGGGAGAGCACAGATACGCAGTATTTT. Amino acid sequence: CASSPLFDGESTDTQYF.

This clone was found a few times. The chain uses TRBV28 and TRBJ1-3; 9 nucleotides align to TRBD1. Looked up from germline, CDR1 is MDHEN and CDR2 is SYDVKM. The CDR3 runs to 13 residues. V shed 8 bases, J shed 5 bases, and the junction held 4 bases outside the gene matches. The CDR3 reads CASAGQGRNTIYF. CDR3 DNA: TGTGCCAGCGCGGGACAGGGTAGAAACACCATATATTTT.

The chain is built from TRBV7-3 and TRBJ2-3; no reliable D call. The V end was cut by 3 bases, the J end by 4 bases, with 8 bases between. Per germline, CDR1 SGHTA and CDR2 FQGTGA. The CDR3 length is 13 residues. The DNA of the CDR3 is TGTGCCAGCAGCTTCGTTGCGCCAGATACGCAGTATTTT. Protein sequence: CASSFVAPDTQYF.

The V and J genes are TRBV6-5 and TRBJ2-3, with TRBD1 matching over 7 bases. The J segment lost 1 base and the V segment lost 6 bases, leaving 4 bases of the junction unmatched. The CDR3 is 14 amino acids. Germline CDR1 MNHEY, CDR2 SVGAGI. This CDR3 reads CASRSDRGTDTQYF. CDR3 DNA sequence: TGTGCCAGCAGATCTGACAGGGGCACAGATACGCAGTATTTT.

This chain connects TRBV3-1 (or the pseudogene TRBV3-2) to TRBJ1-2; D perhaps matches TRBD1 (6 bases). The CDR3 runs 14 residues. The V and J ends lost 2 bases and 6 bases respectively, with 13 bases between them. Germline V gives CDR1 LGHDT, CDR2 YNNKEL (reference sequence). The DNA of the CDR3 is TGTGCCAGCAGCCAATGGGACAAGGGAGATGGCTACACCTTC. Translating it yields CASSQWDKGDGYTF.

V and J are TRBV11-3 and TRBJ2-5, with D perhaps TRBD1 (6 bases). Germline CDR1 is SGHNT and CDR2 is YENEEA. The V end lost 2 bases, the J end lost 1 base, and 8 bases lay between the germline ends. This CDR3 is 14 amino acids long. The CDR3 is CASSLQGTQETQYF. DNA of the CDR3: TGTGCCAGCAGCTTACAGGGGACCCAAGAGACCCAGTACTTC.

The chain uses TRBV18 and TRBJ2-2, with 9 bases that match TRBD1. V shed 1 base and J 6 bases; nucleotides not matched to a gene: 9. The CDR3 is made up of 17 amino acids. The germline gives CDR1 KGHSH, CDR2 LQKENI. DNA for the CDR3: TGTGCCAGCTCACCACTTAACCCGGGACAGGGAGCCGGGGAGCTGTTTTTT. Translating gives CASSPLNPGQGAGELFF.

The V and J genes are TRBV6-5 and TRBJ1-5, with 7 bases lining up with TRBD1. V lost 6 bases to trimming and J lost 7 bases; unmatched junction nucleotides: 12. The CDR3 is 15 residues long. The germline gives CDR1 MNHEY, CDR2 SVGAGI. The CDR3 sequence is CASRRTTGPGQPQHF. DNA of the CDR3: TGTGCCAGCAGACGAACGACAGGGCCCGGACAGCCCCAGCATTTT.

V gene TRBV9 combines with J gene TRBJ2-1, with 10 bases matching TRBD2. The CDR3 has 18 amino acids. V shed 2 bases and J 9 bases; nucleotides not matched to a gene: 17. From germline, CDR1 is SGDLS and CDR2 YYNGEE. The CDR3 nucleotides are TGTGCCAGCAGCGTTCCTATAGCGGGAGGCCAAAATGGTGGTGAGCAGTTCTTC. Residues: CASSVPIAGGQNGGEQFF.

V is TRBV27 and J is TRBJ2-7; no reliable D call. The germline V and J ends were trimmed by 0 bases and 7 bases, with 7 bases remaining between them. Germline V gene sequence: CDR1 MNHEY, CDR2 SMNVEV (reference sequence). The CDR3 spans 12 residues. CDR3 DNA: TGTGCCAGCAGTTTATCATACGGGGAGCAGTACTTC. Encoded protein: CASSLSYGEQYF.

The chain employs TRBV6-1 and TRBJ1-2; TRBD1 matches 7 bases. From germline, CDR1 is MNHNS and CDR2 SASEGT. The CDR3 is 15 residues long. The V segment lost 3 bases and the J segment 4 bases; nucleotides outside the gene matches: 8. In nucleotides, the CDR3 is TGTGCCAGCAGTGAGGCTAGGACAGGCAGCTATGGCTACACCTTC. It specifies CASSEARTGSYGYTF.

The genes are TRBV27 and TRBJ2-7, with a possible D match to TRBD2 (6 bases). In germline, CDR1 is MNHEY, CDR2 SMNVEV (reference sequence). The CDR3 loop spans 15 amino acids. The ends were cut back, 5 bases at V and 7 bases at J, with 21 bases in the middle. The CDR3 is CASSPPVAGNREQYF. DNA for the CDR3: TGTGCCAGCAGTCCCCCCGTGGCGGGAAATCGGGAGCAGTACTTC.

This rearrangement joins TRBV10-3 to TRBJ1-4, with 9 bases aligning to TRBD1. The CDR3 runs to 13 residues. Germline V CDR1 and CDR2: ENHRY, SYGVKD. Losses at the gene ends were 8 bases for V and 7 bases for J; bases not matched to a gene: 5. The CDR3 region has the DNA TGTGCCATCCAAGGACAGGGGAGTGAAAAACTGTTTTTT. Translation gives CAIQGQGSEKLFF.